This T cell receptor beta chain was sequenced during a study of T cells in Graves' hyperthyroidism and ophthalmopathy. This clonotype was counted only a few times. TCR beta CDR3 regions were amplified from RNA transcripts. A first-round RT-PCR of the TCR CDR3 used the HTBI primer set. Via MiXCR, TCRdb re-called the multiplex PCR reads, giving one row per CDR3 protein. The sample holds around 700,000 distinct CDR3 sequences, 30% to 40% seen once. The sequence was obtained from a woman in her forties with Graves' hyperthyroidism. The source material was blood.

The CDR3 loop is CASSLEADYTF. The CDR3, as DNA: TGTGCCAGCAGTTTAGAGGCCGACTACACCTTC. V is TRBV28 and J is TRBJ1-2; no clear D gene. Trimming cost V 2 bases and J 10 bases, with 8 bases left between them. The CDR3 has 11 residues. Germline lookup yields CDR1 MDHEN and CDR2 SYDVKM.